These T cell receptor beta chains were read from a single sample in a study of beta chain features in type 1 diabetes. Repertoires were generated with immunoSEQ multiplex PCR, while TCRdb's copy carries only in-frame clones and drops some. Among roughly 400,000 clones, around 9.6% were seen once, and the ten largest hold approximately 0.55%. Sequenced material: central memory CD4+ T cells from blood. The receptors were sampled from a man aged 25 to 40 with type 1 diabetes. Each CDR3 is given with its conserved first and last residue. A D gene is named only where the DNA matches it firmly. Only part of the rows carry a size: once, few, many, or a class if the clone is expanded.

cdr3_aa: CASSFGTNYGYTF
cdr3_nt: TGTGCCAGCAGTTTCGGGACTAACTATGGCTACACCTTC
clone_size: -
d_call: -
v_call: TRBV28
j_call: TRBJ1-2

cdr3_aa: CASSLGVTEDNEQFF
cdr3_nt: TGTGCCAGCAGCTTGGGGGTAACGGAAGACAATGAGCAGTTCTTC
clone_size: -
d_call: -
v_call: TRBV7-8
j_call: TRBJ2-1

cdr3_aa: CASSFRQGHGYTF
cdr3_nt: TGTGCCAGCAGTTTCCGACAGGGGCACGGCTACACCTTC
clone_size: -
d_call: TRBD1
v_call: TRBV27
j_call: TRBJ1-2

cdr3_aa: CASSEPGQTDTQYF
cdr3_nt: TGTGCCAGCAGTGAACCGGGACAGACAGATACGCAGTATTTT
clone_size: -
d_call: TRBD1
v_call: TRBV6-1
j_call: TRBJ2-3

cdr3_aa: CASSSSGNSNTGELFF
cdr3_nt: TGTGCCAGCAGTTCGTCGGGAAACTCGAACACCGGGGAGCTGTTTTTT
clone_size: many
d_call: -
v_call: TRBV28
j_call: TRBJ2-2

cdr3_aa: CASSLSGREAYNEQFF
cdr3_nt: TGTGCCAGCAGCCTCTCGGGGAGGGAGGCCTACAATGAGCAGTTCTTC
clone_size: few
d_call: TRBD2
v_call: TRBV7-8
j_call: TRBJ2-1

cdr3_aa: CASSQGDRVTNEQFF
cdr3_nt: TGTGCCAGCAGCCAAGGCGACAGGGTAACGAATGAGCAGTTCTTC
clone_size: -
d_call: TRBD1
v_call: TRBV4-2
j_call: TRBJ2-1

cdr3_aa: CASSLGLEDTQYF
cdr3_nt: TGTGCCAGCAGCTTAGGATTGGAAGATACGCAGTATTTT
clone_size: few
d_call: -
v_call: TRBV11-2
j_call: TRBJ2-3

cdr3_aa: CASSRTDAYEQYF
cdr3_nt: TGTGCCAGCAGCCGGACAGATGCCTACGAGCAGTACTTC
clone_size: -
d_call: -
v_call: TRBV11-2
j_call: TRBJ2-7

cdr3_aa: CASSSHREDYGYTF
cdr3_nt: TGTGCCAGTAGTAGTCACAGGGAGGACTATGGCTACACCTTC
clone_size: -
d_call: -
v_call: TRBV19
j_call: TRBJ1-2

cdr3_aa: CASRSREEGEQFF
cdr3_nt: TGCGCCAGCCGCTCCCGGGAGGAGGGTGAGCAGTTCTTC
clone_size: -
d_call: TRBD2
v_call: TRBV5-1
j_call: TRBJ2-1

cdr3_aa: CASSRTSGSGGTQYF
cdr3_nt: TGTGCCAGCAGCCGGACTAGCGGGAGCGGGGGGACCCAGTACTTC
clone_size: few
d_call: TRBD2
v_call: TRBV7-2
j_call: TRBJ2-5

cdr3_aa: CASRPAPRTTEAFF
cdr3_nt: TGCGCCAGCAGGCCTGCACCCCGGACAACTGAAGCTTTCTTT
clone_size: -
d_call: -
v_call: TRBV5-1
j_call: TRBJ1-1

cdr3_aa: CASTRGGWNTEAFF
cdr3_nt: TGTGCCAGCACTAGGGGGGGATGGAACACTGAAGCTTTCTTT
clone_size: -
d_call: -
v_call: TRBV6-1
j_call: TRBJ1-1

cdr3_aa: CASSLSRSQETQYF
cdr3_nt: TGTGCCAGCAGTCTTTCGCGGAGCCAAGAGACCCAGTACTTC
clone_size: -
d_call: -
v_call: TRBV11-2
j_call: TRBJ2-5

cdr3_aa: CASSQSLSGTGGYGYTF
cdr3_nt: TGTGCCAGCAGTCAATCTCTTTCCGGGACAGGAGGCTATGGCTACACCTTC
clone_size: -
d_call: TRBD1
v_call: TRBV28
j_call: TRBJ1-2

cdr3_aa: CASSSRWGNTEAFF
cdr3_nt: TGTGCCAGCAGCTCCCGGTGGGGGAACACTGAAGCTTTCTTT
clone_size: few
d_call: -
v_call: TRBV7-2
j_call: TRBJ1-1

cdr3_aa: CASRRAGRDTEAFF
cdr3_nt: TGTGCCAGCCGTCGAGCCGGGAGGGACACTGAAGCTTTCTTT
clone_size: few
d_call: -
v_call: TRBV13
j_call: TRBJ1-1

cdr3_aa: CASSQEAGLVTDTQYF
cdr3_nt: TGCGCCAGCAGCCAAGAAGCGGGGCTAGTCACAGATACGCAGTATTTT
clone_size: -
d_call: TRBD2
v_call: TRBV4-3
j_call: TRBJ2-3

cdr3_aa: CASSPHGGAGARTEAFF
cdr3_nt: TGCGCCAGCAGCCCTCACGGGGGTGCGGGGGCTCGGACTGAAGCTTTCTTT
clone_size: few
d_call: -
v_call: TRBV5-1
j_call: TRBJ1-1

cdr3_aa: CASSPRGTGELFF
cdr3_nt: TGTGCCAGCTCACCACGGGGGACCGGGGAGCTGTTTTTT
clone_size: -
d_call: -
v_call: TRBV18
j_call: TRBJ2-2

cdr3_aa: CASSNRQEQYF
cdr3_nt: TGTGCCAGCAGTAACCGACAGGAGCAGTACTTC
clone_size: -
d_call: -
v_call: TRBV28
j_call: TRBJ2-7

cdr3_aa: CSGLTGFGETQYF
cdr3_nt: TGCAGCGGCCTGACAGGGTTCGGAGAGACCCAGTACTTC
clone_size: -
d_call: TRBD1
v_call: TRBV29-1
j_call: TRBJ2-5

cdr3_aa: CASSLARENTIYF
cdr3_nt: TGTGCCAGCAGCTTAGCGCGGGAAAACACCATATATTTT
clone_size: -
d_call: -
v_call: TRBV7-6
j_call: TRBJ1-3

cdr3_aa: CASSLAPESRETQYF
cdr3_nt: TGCGCCAGCAGCTTGGCCCCCGAGTCGCGGGAGACCCAGTACTTC
clone_size: few
d_call: -
v_call: TRBV5-1
j_call: TRBJ2-5

cdr3_aa: CASRNLGSSYEQYF
cdr3_nt: TGTGCCAGCAGGAATCTGGGGAGCTCCTACGAGCAGTACTTC
clone_size: few
d_call: -
v_call: TRBV7-3
j_call: TRBJ2-7

cdr3_aa: CVTSRAGSSYNEQFF
cdr3_nt: TGTGTCACCAGCCGAGCGGGAAGCTCCTACAATGAGCAGTTCTTC
clone_size: few
d_call: TRBD2
v_call: TRBV15
j_call: TRBJ2-1

cdr3_aa: CASGGQGSETQYF
cdr3_nt: TGTGCCAGCGGGGGACAGGGATCCGAGACCCAGTACTTC
clone_size: -
d_call: TRBD1
v_call: TRBV28
j_call: TRBJ2-5

cdr3_aa: CASKPQSRLTEAFF
cdr3_nt: TGTGCCAGTAAGCCCCAGAGCCGGCTCACTGAAGCTTTCTTT
clone_size: few
d_call: -
v_call: TRBV19
j_call: TRBJ1-1

cdr3_aa: CSVVVTYTEAFF
cdr3_nt: TGCAGCGTTGTGGTCACCTACACTGAAGCTTTCTTT
clone_size: few
d_call: -
v_call: TRBV29-1
j_call: TRBJ1-1

cdr3_aa: CASSARRTGLNTGELFF
cdr3_nt: TGTGCCAGCAGTGCAAGGAGGACAGGTCTAAACACCGGGGAGCTGTTTTTT
clone_size: -
d_call: TRBD1
v_call: TRBV2
j_call: TRBJ2-2

cdr3_aa: CASSRASRAEAFF
cdr3_nt: TGCGCCAGCAGCCGTGCATCTCGGGCTGAAGCTTTCTTT
clone_size: -
d_call: -
v_call: TRBV5-1
j_call: TRBJ1-1

cdr3_aa: CASSLVRGPNEKLFF
cdr3_nt: TGTGCCAGCAGCTTAGTCAGGGGACCTAATGAAAAACTGTTTTTT
clone_size: few
d_call: -
v_call: TRBV7-9
j_call: TRBJ1-4

cdr3_aa: CASSVTGLRSYEQYF
cdr3_nt: TGCGCCAGCAGCGTGACAGGTCTACGCTCCTACGAGCAGTACTTC
clone_size: many
d_call: -
v_call: TRBV5-1
j_call: TRBJ2-7

cdr3_aa: CASSRSGQLNQPQHF
cdr3_nt: TGTGCCAGCAGCCGTTCGGGACAGCTAAATCAGCCCCAGCATTTT
clone_size: few
d_call: TRBD1
v_call: TRBV28
j_call: TRBJ1-5

cdr3_aa: CASSIRRESPLHF
cdr3_nt: TGTGCCAGCAGTATAAGGAGGGAGTCGCCCCTCCACTTT
clone_size: -
d_call: -
v_call: TRBV6-5
j_call: TRBJ1-6

cdr3_aa: CASSFRASADTQYF
cdr3_nt: TGTGCCAGCAGCTTCAGGGCTAGCGCAGATACGCAGTATTTT
clone_size: many
d_call: -
v_call: TRBV11-2
j_call: TRBJ2-3

cdr3_aa: CASSPRTRVEEKLFF
cdr3_nt: TGTGCCAGCTCACCCAGAACGAGGGTAGAAGAAAAACTGTTTTTT
clone_size: -
d_call: -
v_call: TRBV18
j_call: TRBJ1-4

cdr3_aa: CASSFYTGGVGTEAFF
cdr3_nt: TGTGCCAGCAGCTTCTACACCGGGGGCGTTGGCACTGAAGCTTTCTTT
clone_size: many
d_call: -
v_call: TRBV7-9
j_call: TRBJ1-1

cdr3_aa: CSAPPYDTQYF
cdr3_nt: TGCAGTGCCCCGCCCTATGATACGCAGTATTTT
clone_size: few
d_call: -
v_call: TRBV20-1
j_call: TRBJ2-3

cdr3_aa: CASSVGQGSNEKLFF
cdr3_nt: TGTGCCAGCAGCGTGGGACAGGGATCAAATGAAAAACTGTTTTTT
clone_size: many
d_call: TRBD1
v_call: TRBV11-2
j_call: TRBJ1-4

cdr3_aa: CASSFGINREQYF
cdr3_nt: TGTGCCAGCAGCTTCGGGATTAACAGGGAGCAGTACTTC
clone_size: many
d_call: -
v_call: TRBV7-9
j_call: TRBJ2-7

cdr3_aa: CASSLRQGDTEAFF
cdr3_nt: TGTGCCAGCAGCTTACGGCAGGGAGACACTGAAGCTTTCTTT
clone_size: few
d_call: -
v_call: TRBV7-2
j_call: TRBJ1-1

cdr3_aa: CASSQDRGQGNQPQHF
cdr3_nt: TGTGCCAGCAGCCAAGACAGGGGACAAGGCAATCAGCCCCAGCATTTT
clone_size: -
d_call: TRBD1
v_call: TRBV28
j_call: TRBJ1-5

cdr3_aa: CASGNDGHQTQYF
cdr3_nt: TGTGCCAGCGGAAACGACGGGCACCAGACCCAGTACTTC
clone_size: few
d_call: -
v_call: TRBV2
j_call: TRBJ2-5

cdr3_aa: CASSSGGTPEETQYF
cdr3_nt: TGCGCCAGCAGCTCCGGCGGGACACCTGAGGAGACCCAGTACTTC
clone_size: -
d_call: -
v_call: TRBV5-1
j_call: TRBJ2-5

cdr3_aa: CASSPRVTSEPGYGYTF
cdr3_nt: TGTGCCAGCAGCCCCCGAGTCACATCAGAGCCCGGGTATGGCTACACCTTC
clone_size: -
d_call: -
v_call: TRBV14
j_call: TRBJ1-2

cdr3_aa: CASSFYGGTVNTGELFF
cdr3_nt: TGTGCCAGCAGCTTTTACGGGGGCACAGTGAACACCGGGGAGCTGTTTTTT
clone_size: few
d_call: -
v_call: TRBV11-1
j_call: TRBJ2-2

cdr3_aa: CASRRQGYTDTQYF
cdr3_nt: TGTGCCAGCAGGCGACAGGGGTACACAGATACGCAGTATTTT
clone_size: few
d_call: TRBD1
v_call: TRBV6-5
j_call: TRBJ2-3

cdr3_aa: CASSGPEFQQYF
cdr3_nt: TGCGCCAGCAGCGGCCCCGAGTTCCAGCAGTACTTC
clone_size: few
d_call: -
v_call: TRBV10-1
j_call: TRBJ2-7